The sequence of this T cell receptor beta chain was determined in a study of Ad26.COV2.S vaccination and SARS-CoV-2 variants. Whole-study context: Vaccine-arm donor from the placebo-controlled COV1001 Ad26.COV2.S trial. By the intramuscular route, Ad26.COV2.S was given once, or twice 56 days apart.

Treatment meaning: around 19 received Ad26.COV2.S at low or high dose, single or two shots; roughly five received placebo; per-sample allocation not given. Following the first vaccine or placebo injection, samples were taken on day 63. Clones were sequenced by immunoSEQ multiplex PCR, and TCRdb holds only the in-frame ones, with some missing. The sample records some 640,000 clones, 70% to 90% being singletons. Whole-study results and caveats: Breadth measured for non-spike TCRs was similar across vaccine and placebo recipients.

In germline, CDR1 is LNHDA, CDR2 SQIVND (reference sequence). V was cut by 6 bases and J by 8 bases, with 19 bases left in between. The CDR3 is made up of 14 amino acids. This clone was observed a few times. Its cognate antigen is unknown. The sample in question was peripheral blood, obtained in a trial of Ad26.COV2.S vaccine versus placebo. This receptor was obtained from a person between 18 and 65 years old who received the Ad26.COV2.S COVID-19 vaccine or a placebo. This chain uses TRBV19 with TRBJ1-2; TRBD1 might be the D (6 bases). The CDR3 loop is CASSNPGDIVGYTF. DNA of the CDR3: TGTGCCAGTAGCAACCCAGGGGACATAGTCGGCTACACCTTC.